A single T cell receptor beta chain is shown here with its context. This sample includes further DNA sequences coding for the same CDR3. The CDR3 runs 15 residues. V gave up 2 bases and J gave up 0 bases, with 8 bases separating them. CDR1 is KGHSH and CDR2 is LQKENI in the germline V gene. Libraries were prepared by immunoSEQ multiplex PCR; TCRdb keeps only in-frame clonotypes and omits some of them. The sample carries 150,000 or so clones, approximately 87% recorded once. These data belong to a study of blood T cell repertoires in COVID-19. The TCR originated in a woman in her sixties or seventies with acute or convalescent COVID-19. This chain connects TRBV18 to TRBJ1-3; D is ambiguous. The specimen was peripheral blood. CDR3 nucleotide sequence: TGTGCCAGCTCACCAGGCGGGAACTCTGGAAACACCATATATTTT. This sequence encodes CASSPGGNSGNTIYF.